This TCR beta chain emerged from a study of cytomegalovirus exposure and HLA in healthy donors. Whole-study context: Most genotyped donors, roughly 80% of about 360, had Caucasian-associated genetic ancestry. Study results and caveats: A later analysis linked a missense variant in DCLRE1C to the trimming of TCR beta V and J genes.

V lost 4 bases to trimming and J lost 5 bases; unmatched junction nucleotides: 4. CDR1 and CDR2 from the germline V gene are SGHRS and YFSETQ. The CDR3 has 15 amino acids. PCR amplification relied on 60 Vbeta primers (plus 13 Jbeta primers). The protocol was immunoSEQ multiplex PCR, while the TCRdb copy is restricted to in-frame clones and leaves out a portion. There are more than 80,000 clones in the sample; under 85% occur only once, and roughly 14% lies in the top ten. Whereas donors were nominally healthy upon sampling, unrecorded immune exposures were probable. Concerning this clone: What it recognizes is unknown.

The receptor was isolated from a woman aged 70 to 79 in good health and CMV-seropositive. V usage is TRBV5-1 and J usage is TRBJ2-1; 12 nucleotides match TRBD2. Sequenced input: PBMCs. CDR3: CASSRTSGIHNEQFF. The DNA for the CDR3 is TGCGCCAGCAGCCGGACTAGCGGGATACACAATGAGCAGTTCTTC. Full variable domain (missing parts from reference TRBV5-1 and TRBJ2-1): KAGVTQTPRYLIKTRGQQVTLSCSPISGHRSVSWYQQTPGQGLQFLFEYFSETQRNKGNFPGRFSGRQFSNSRSEMNVSTLELGDSALYLCASSRTSGIHNEQFFGPGTRLTVL.